The following is a TCR beta chain sequence with its context. Sequenced by immunoSEQ multiplex PCR; TCRdb stores in-frame clones only, minus some. The repertoire holds roughly 120,000 clones, with 85% to 90% as singletons. These data originate in a study of T cell responses to AZD1222 COVID-19 vaccine. The CDR3 is 14 residues long. Trimming left V 7 bases short and J 1 base short, with 13 bases between. CDR1 and CDR2 from the germline V gene are MDHEN and SYDVKM. The V gene is TRBV28, the J gene TRBJ1-1; perhaps TRBD1 as D (5 bases). The sequencing used peripheral blood, collected on day 0 of AZD1222 vaccination. This receptor was identified in an adult in good health. For the CDR3, the DNA is TGTGCCAGCACCAAGGGACGTAGGAACACTGAAGCTTTCTTT. This translates into CASTKGRRNTEAFF.